This T cell receptor beta chain was identified in a study of radiotherapy plus CTLA-4 blockade in lung cancer. Here immunoSEQ multiplex PCR was the method, and the copy in TCRdb shows in-frame clones only, minus some. The sample comprises 95,000 to 150,000 clones, 85% to 90% of which are singletons, and 5.5% to 8% rests with the top ten. V lost 6 bases, J lost 5 bases, and 7 bases lay in between. The CDR3 is 11 residues long. The germline V gene encodes CDR1 MNHNY and CDR2 SVGAGI (reference sequence). People whose metastatic non-small-cell lung cancer was chemo-refractory got focal radiation along with CTLA-4 blockade by ipilimumab. On this clone: Its specificity is unknown.

Findings and caveats of the study: Reportedly, early blood T cell clone dynamics best predicted response, with interferon-beta. In blood, tumor-derived TCR clones expanded after radiotherapy plus ipilimumab.

The V gene is TRBV6-6, the J gene TRBJ2-5; D is ambiguous. Sequencing used peripheral blood, obtained from a patient treated with radiotherapy plus ipilimumab. The sequence was collected from a human donor with non-small cell lung cancer that progressed on radiotherapy plus ipilimumab. The DNA for the CDR3 is TGTGCCAGCAGGGTTTGGGAGACCCAGTACTTC. It codes for CASRVWETQYF.